This TCR beta chain is from a study of blood T cell repertoires in COVID-19. In the authors' workflow: Amplification of reference gene primers was used by the study to estimate nucleated cell counts. Assay used: immunoSEQ multiplex PCR; TCRdb lists only in-frame clones, some missing. V and J calls and clone size are copied from that table; D and trimming were computed from the DNA. The table includes hundreds of thousands of clones, around 87% detected once. This CDR3 has 17 amino acids. Germline CDR1 MNHEY, CDR2 SMNVEV (reference sequence). V lost 3 bases and J lost 0, with 16 bases in between. The specimen sequenced was peripheral blood. This clonotype was sampled from a human donor in a cohort sampled during active COVID-19. The rearrangement joins TRBV27 to TRBJ2-3, with D unclear. The CDR3 DNA reads as TGTGCCAGCAGTTTCTCCTTCCCACACCCTAGCACAGATACGCAGTATTTT. It codes for CASSFSFPHPSTDTQYF.